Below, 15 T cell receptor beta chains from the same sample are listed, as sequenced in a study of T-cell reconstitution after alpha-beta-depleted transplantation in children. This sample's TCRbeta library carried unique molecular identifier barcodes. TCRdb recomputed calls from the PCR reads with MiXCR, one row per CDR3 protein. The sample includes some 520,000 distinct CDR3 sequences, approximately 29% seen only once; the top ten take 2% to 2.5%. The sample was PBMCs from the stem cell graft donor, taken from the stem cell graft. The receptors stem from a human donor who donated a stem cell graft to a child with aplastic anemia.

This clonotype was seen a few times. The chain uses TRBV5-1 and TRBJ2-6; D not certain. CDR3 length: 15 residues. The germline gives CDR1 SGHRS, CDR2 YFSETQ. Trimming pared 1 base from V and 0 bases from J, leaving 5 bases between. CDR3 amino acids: CASSLMISGANVLTF. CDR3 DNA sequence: TGCGCCAGCAGCTTGATGATCTCTGGGGCCAACGTCCTGACTTTC.

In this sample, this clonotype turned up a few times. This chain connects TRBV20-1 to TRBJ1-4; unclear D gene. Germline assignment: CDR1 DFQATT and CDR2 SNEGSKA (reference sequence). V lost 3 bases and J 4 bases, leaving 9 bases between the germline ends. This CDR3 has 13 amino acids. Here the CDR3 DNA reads TGCAGTGCTAGCGGCAGGATTAATGAAAAACTGTTTTTT. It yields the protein CSASGRINEKLFF.

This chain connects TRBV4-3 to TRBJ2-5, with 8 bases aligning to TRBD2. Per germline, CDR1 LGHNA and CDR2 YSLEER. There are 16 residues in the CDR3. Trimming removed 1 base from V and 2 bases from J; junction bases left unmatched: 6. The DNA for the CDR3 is TGCGCCAGCAGCCAAGTCCTCGCTAGCGGGCAAGAGACCCAGTACTTC. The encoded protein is CASSQVLASGQETQYF.

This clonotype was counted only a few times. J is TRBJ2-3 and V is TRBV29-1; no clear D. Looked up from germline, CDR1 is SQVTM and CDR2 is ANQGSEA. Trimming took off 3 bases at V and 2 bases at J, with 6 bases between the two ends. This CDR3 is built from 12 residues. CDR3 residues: CSVDVDTDTQYF. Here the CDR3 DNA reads TGCAGCGTTGACGTCGACACAGATACGCAGTATTTT.

The CDR3 coding sequence is TGTGCCAGCAGCGTAGTGACTAGCGGGTACAATGAGCAGTTCTTC. Its protein product is CASSVVTSGYNEQFF. The chain recombines TRBV9 with TRBJ2-1, with 10 bases lining up with TRBD2. CDR1 is SGDLS, CDR2 YYNGEE, per germline. The CDR3 consists of 15 residues. V shed 0 bases, J shed 4 bases, and the junction held 1 base outside the gene matches.

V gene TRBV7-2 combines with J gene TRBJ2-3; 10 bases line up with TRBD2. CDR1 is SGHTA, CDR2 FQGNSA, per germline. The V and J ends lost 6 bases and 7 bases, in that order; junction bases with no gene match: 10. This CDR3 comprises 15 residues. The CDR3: CASRGGSSGSYTQYF. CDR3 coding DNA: TGTGCCAGCAGGGGGGGATCTAGCGGGAGTTATACGCAGTATTTT. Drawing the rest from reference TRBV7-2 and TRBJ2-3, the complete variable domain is GAGVSQSPSNKVTEKGKDVELRCDPISGHTALYWYRQSLGQGLEFLIYFQGNSAPDKSGLPSDRFSAERTGGSVSTLTIQRTQQEDSAVYLCASRGGSSGSYTQYFGPGTRLTVL.

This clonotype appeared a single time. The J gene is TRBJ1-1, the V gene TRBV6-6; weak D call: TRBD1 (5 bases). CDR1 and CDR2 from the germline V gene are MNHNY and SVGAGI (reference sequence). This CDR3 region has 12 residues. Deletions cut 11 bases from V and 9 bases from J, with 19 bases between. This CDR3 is CAASGTERQAFF. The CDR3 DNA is TGTGCCGCCTCGGGGACGGAACGCCAAGCTTTCTTT.

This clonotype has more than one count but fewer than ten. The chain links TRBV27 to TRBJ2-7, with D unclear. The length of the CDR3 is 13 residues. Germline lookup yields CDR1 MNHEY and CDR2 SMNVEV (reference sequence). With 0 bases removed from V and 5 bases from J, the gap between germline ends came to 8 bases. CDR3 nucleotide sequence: TGTGCCAGCAGTTTATCCCTAGGACACGAGCAGTACTTC. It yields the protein CASSLSLGHEQYF.

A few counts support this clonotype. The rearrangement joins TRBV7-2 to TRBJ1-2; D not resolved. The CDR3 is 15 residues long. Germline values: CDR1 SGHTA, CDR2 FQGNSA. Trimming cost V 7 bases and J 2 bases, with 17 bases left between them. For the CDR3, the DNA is TGTGCCAGCACCCGTGTCTCGGCAGCAAACTATGGCTACACCTTC. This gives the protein CASTRVSAANYGYTF. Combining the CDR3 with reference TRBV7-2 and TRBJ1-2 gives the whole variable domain GAGVSQSPSNKVTEKGKDVELRCDPISGHTALYWYRQSLGQGLEFLIYFQGNSAPDKSGLPSDRFSAERTGGSVSTLTIQRTQQEDSAVYLCASTRVSAANYGYTFGSGTRLTVV.

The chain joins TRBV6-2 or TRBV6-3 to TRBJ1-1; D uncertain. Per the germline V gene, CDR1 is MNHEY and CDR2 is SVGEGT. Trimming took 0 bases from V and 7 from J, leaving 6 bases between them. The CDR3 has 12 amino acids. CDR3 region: CASSYSQYEAFF. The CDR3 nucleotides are TGTGCCAGCAGTTACTCCCAATATGAAGCTTTCTTT.

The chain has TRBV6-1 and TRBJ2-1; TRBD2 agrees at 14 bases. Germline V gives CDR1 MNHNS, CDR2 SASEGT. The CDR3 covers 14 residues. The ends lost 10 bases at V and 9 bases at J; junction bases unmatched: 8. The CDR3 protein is CATTGTSGRPEQFF. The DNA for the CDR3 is TGTGCCACCACCGGGACTAGCGGGAGACCTGAGCAGTTCTTC.

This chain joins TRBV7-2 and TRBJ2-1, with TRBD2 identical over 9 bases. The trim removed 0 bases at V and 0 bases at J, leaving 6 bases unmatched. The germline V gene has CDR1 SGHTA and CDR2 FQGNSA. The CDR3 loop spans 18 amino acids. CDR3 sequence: CASSLAQLAGVSYNEQFF. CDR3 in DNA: TGTGCCAGCAGCTTAGCCCAACTAGCGGGCGTCTCCTACAATGAGCAGTTCTTC. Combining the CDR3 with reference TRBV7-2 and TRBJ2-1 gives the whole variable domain GAGVSQSPSNKVTEKGKDVELRCDPISGHTALYWYRQSLGQGLEFLIYFQGNSAPDKSGLPSDRFSAERTGGSVSTLTIQRTQQEDSAVYLCASSLAQLAGVSYNEQFFGPGTRLTVL.

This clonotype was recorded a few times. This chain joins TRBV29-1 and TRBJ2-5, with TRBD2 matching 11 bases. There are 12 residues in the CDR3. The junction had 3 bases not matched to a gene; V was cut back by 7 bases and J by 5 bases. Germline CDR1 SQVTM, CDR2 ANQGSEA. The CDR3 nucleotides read TGCAGCGCCCGACTAGCGGGGGAGACCCAGTACTTC. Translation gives CSARLAGETQYF.

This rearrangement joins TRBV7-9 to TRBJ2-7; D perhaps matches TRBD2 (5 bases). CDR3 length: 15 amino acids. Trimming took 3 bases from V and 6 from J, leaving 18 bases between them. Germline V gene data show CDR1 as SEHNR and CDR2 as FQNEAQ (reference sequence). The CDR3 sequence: CASSFVSVREGEQYV. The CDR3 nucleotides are TGTGCCAGCAGCTTTGTTTCTGTCCGAGAGGGCGAGCAGTACGTC.

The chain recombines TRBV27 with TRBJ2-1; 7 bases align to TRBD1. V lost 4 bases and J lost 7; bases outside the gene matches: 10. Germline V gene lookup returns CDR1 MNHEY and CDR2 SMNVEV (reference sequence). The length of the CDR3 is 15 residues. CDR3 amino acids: CASSSPGTVVNEQFF. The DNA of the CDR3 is TGTGCCAGCAGTTCTCCCGGGACAGTGGTAAATGAGCAGTTCTTC.